This record concerns one T cell receptor (beta chain) sequence. Its antigen is still unknown. The data derive from a study of cytomegalovirus exposure and HLA in healthy donors. The study, taken as a whole, reports: The authors excluded some V segments, including TRBV6-2 and TRBV6-3, as indistinguishable. It was only CMV serostatus that was available as immune exposure information. In a later analysis, most CMV-associated TCR beta chains appeared HLA-restricted. Across donors, most TCRs were seen rarely, yet some public ones were widespread.

The CDR3 totals 21 residues. The germline V gene has CDR1 MDHEN and CDR2 SYDVKM. V was clipped by 5 bases and J by 2 bases, with 31 bases between them. Researchers ran the PCR with 60 Vbeta and 13 Jbeta primers. This table comes from immunoSEQ multiplex PCR, and its TCRdb copy is limited to in-frame clones, with some not included. The table lists about 150,000 clones, over 70% of them singletons. The gene calls are TRBV28 and TRBJ1-5; D may be TRBD1 (5 bases). The material sequenced was PBMCs. This TCR derives from a man between 25 and 39 years old in good health and CMV-seropositive. CDR3 sequence (DNA): TGTGCCAGCAGTCCTAACCACGTACCCGGGACTAGAGGGTGGGGCAATCAGCCCCAGCATTTT. Translated: CASSPNHVPGTRGWGNQPQHF.